The 11 T cell receptor beta chains in this list originate from one sample, sequenced in a study of blood T cell repertoires in COVID-19. The table came from immunoSEQ multiplex PCR; TCRdb's copy has only in-frame clones and leaves some out. The data show 250,000 to 300,000 clones, 75% to 90% seen once. The sequencing sample was made of peripheral blood. The receptor source for this set is a woman aged 70-85 years with COVID-19, enrolled during active disease.

This sequence joins TRBV19 and TRBJ1-4, with D unclear. Germline assignment: CDR1 LNHDA and CDR2 SQIVND (reference sequence). Trimming shortened V by 4 bases and J by 0 bases, and 12 bases separated the two germline ends. The CDR3 length is 16 residues. CDR3 sequence: CASSTLRGATNEKLFF. The DNA for the CDR3 is TGTGCCAGTAGTACCCTCCGGGGTGCAACTAATGAAAAACTGTTTTTT.

The V gene is TRBV19, the J gene TRBJ2-7, with D perhaps matching TRBD1 (7 bases). The CDR3 has 14 residues. V shed 11 bases and J shed 0 bases, with 17 bases lying between them. CDR1 and CDR2 from the germline V gene are LNHDA and SQIVND (reference sequence). In DNA form, the CDR3 reads TGTGCCTCGAGGGGGGCAGGGGGCTCCTACGAGCAGTACTTC. This sequence encodes CASRGAGGSYEQYF.

The CDR3, as DNA: TGTGCCAGCAGTTTTTTGGAGGGCAATCAGCCCCAGCATTTT. Protein product: CASSFLEGNQPQHF. The chain uses TRBV28 and TRBJ1-5, with D uncertain. Trimming left V 3 bases short and J 2 bases short, with 8 bases between. Per germline, CDR1 MDHEN and CDR2 SYDVKM. The CDR3 is 14 residues long.

The chain carries TRBV2 and TRBJ1-2; 8 bases are a match to TRBD1. Germline V gene data show CDR1 as SNHLY and CDR2 as FYNNEI. Losses at the gene ends were 6 bases for V and 4 bases for J; bases not matched to a gene: 7. The CDR3 sequence is 14 residues long. The CDR3 nucleotides read TGTGCCAGCAGGGAGTCAGGGGGCAGCTATGGCTACACCTTC. It is translated as CASRESGGSYGYTF.

As concerns this clone: Additional DNA sequences in this sample encode the identical CDR3. The chain uses TRBV9 and TRBJ1-1, with D unclear. The V gene's germline CDR1 is SGDLS and CDR2 YYNGEE. CDR3 size: 13 residues. V shed 2 bases and J shed 1 base, with 6 bases lying between them. CDR3 residues: CASSVSGNTEAFF. CDR3 sequence (DNA): TGTGCCAGCAGCGTCTCGGGGAACACTGAAGCTTTCTTT.

This chain joins TRBV30 and TRBJ1-6; 8 bases are shared with TRBD1. There are 15 residues in the CDR3. The V and J ends lost 0 bases and 13 bases, in that order; junction bases with no gene match: 11. The germline CDR1 and CDR2 sequences are GTSNPN and SVGIG (reference sequence). CDR3 in amino acids: CAWSVRQTGDHPLHF. CDR3 DNA sequence: TGTGCCTGGAGTGTACGACAGACAGGGGATCACCCCCTCCACTTT.

This clone occurred a few times. The rearrangement links TRBV13 to TRBJ2-1; 11 bases line up with TRBD2. This CDR3 is built from 19 residues. Trimming took 2 bases from V and 1 from J; bases not matched to a gene: 10. In germline, CDR1 is PRHDT, CDR2 FYEKMQ (reference sequence). The CDR3 DNA reads TGTGCCAGCAGCTTATCGTTAGCGGGGGGGCCTCAATCCTACAATGAGCAGTTCTTC. Its translation: CASSLSLAGGPQSYNEQFF.

The J gene is TRBJ2-5, the V gene TRBV27; 9 bases match TRBD1. Germline CDR1 MNHEY, CDR2 SMNVEV (reference sequence). V shed 6 bases, J shed 3 bases, and the junction held 2 bases outside the gene matches. There are 13 residues in the CDR3. This CDR3 is CASRRTGEETQYF. The CDR3, as DNA: TGTGCCAGCAGGCGGACAGGGGAAGAGACCCAGTACTTC.

The chain is built from TRBV18 and TRBJ2-5; 7 bases fit TRBD2. The CDR3 loop spans 15 amino acids. Trimming cost V 1 base and J 1 base; bases outside gene matches: 3. In germline, CDR1 is KGHSH, CDR2 LQKENI. This chain's CDR3 is CASSPLGGIQETQYF. CDR3 DNA: TGTGCCAGCTCACCACTGGGGGGGATCCAAGAGACCCAGTACTTC.

In DNA form, the CDR3 reads TGCAGTGCTAGTGTACTAGCGGGGGGGAATGAGCAGTTCTTC. Protein product: CSASVLAGGNEQFF. The J gene is TRBJ2-1, the V gene TRBV20-1; 13 nucleotides align to TRBD2. Losses at the gene ends were 3 bases for V and 7 bases for J; bases not matched to a gene: 3. Germline V CDR1 and CDR2: DFQATT, SNEGSKA (reference sequence). The CDR3 has 14 residues.

The chain links TRBV2 to TRBJ2-2; maybe TRBD2 (7 bases). CDR1 is SNHLY and CDR2 is FYNNEI in the germline V gene. V lost 4 bases and J lost 7, with 13 bases in between. This CDR3 is 14 amino acids long. The CDR3 nucleotides are TGTGCCAGCAGTGGGACAGCGGGGTTCGGGGAGCTGTTTTTT. Translation gives CASSGTAGFGELFF.